The 18 T cell receptor beta chains below were found in one sample sequenced in a study of T cells in Graves' hyperthyroidism and ophthalmopathy. Amplification targeted TCR beta CDR3 regions from RNA transcripts. First-round RT-PCR of the TCR CDR3 relied on the HTBI primer set. MiXCR, applied by TCRdb to the multiplex PCR reads, yields one record per CDR3 protein. The repertoire holds about 350,000 distinct CDR3 sequences, around 14% seen once, with about 22% in the top ten. Sequencing was carried out using blood. Source of these receptors: a woman aged 25 to 39 with Graves' hyperthyroidism.

This clonotype was seen many times. This chain joins TRBV15 and TRBJ1-5, with 7 bases identical to TRBD1. The CDR3 totals 14 residues. In germline, CDR1 is LNHNV, CDR2 YYDKDF (reference sequence). V gave up 3 bases and J gave up 6 bases; unmatched junction bases: 5. CDR3: CATSSRQGGQPQHF. CDR3 nucleotides: TGTGCCACCAGCAGTAGACAGGGAGGTCAGCCCCAGCATTTT.

This clonotype was detected ten times or more. V and J are TRBV27 and TRBJ2-1, with D unresolved. This CDR3 has 14 residues. Between the trimmed V and J ends, which lost 3 bases and 8 bases, there was a span of 14 bases. CDR1 MNHEY and CDR2 SMNVEV come from the germline V gene (reference sequence). The CDR3 region is CASSFGPLKDEQFF. As DNA, the CDR3 is TGTGCCAGCAGTTTCGGCCCCCTAAAGGATGAGCAGTTCTTC.

The chain has TRBV2 and TRBJ2-6, with D perhaps matching TRBD1 or TRBD2 (5 bases each). The CDR3 consists of 15 residues. Trimming removed 3 bases from V and 4 bases from J, with 10 bases in between. The germline V gene encodes CDR1 SNHLY and CDR2 FYNNEI. In DNA, the CDR3 is TGTGCCAGCAGTGATGAGGGGCCAGGGGCCAACGTCCTGACTTTC. Residues: CASSDEGPGANVLTF. The variable domain in full, with the rest retrieved from reference TRBV2 and TRBJ2-6, is EPEVTQTPSHQVTQMGQEVILRCVPISNHLYFYWYRQILGQKVEFLVSFYNNEISEKSEIFDDQFSVERPDGSNFTLKIRSTKLEDSAMYFCASSDEGPGANVLTFGAGSRLTVL.

The sample holds many counts of this clonotype. The chain links TRBV5-5 to TRBJ1-1; no definite D call. Germline V CDR1 and CDR2: SGHKS, YYEKEE (reference sequence). Trimming removed 3 bases at V and 0 bases at J, with 12 bases between. This CDR3 region has 15 residues. CDR3 sequence: CASSSSVQVNTEAFF. In nucleotides, the CDR3 is TGTGCCAGCAGCTCTTCGGTCCAAGTGAACACTGAAGCTTTCTTT.

This clonotype was detected a few times. This may come from a read error, since a much larger clone is one base off. The chain has TRBV20-1 and TRBJ1-4; D gene unclear. Germline V CDR1 and CDR2: DFQATT, SNEGSKA (reference sequence). There are 13 residues in the CDR3. The V and J ends lost 3 bases and 8 bases respectively, with 13 bases between them. CDR3 protein: CSARWRGIEKLFF. The DNA for the CDR3 is TGCAGTGCTAGGTGGCGGGGAATAGAAAAACTGTTTTTT.

This clonotype was counted between two and nine times. V is TRBV9 and J is TRBJ2-1, with TRBD1 as a possible D gene (5 bases). CDR3 length equals 15 residues. V lost 2 bases, J lost 8 bases, and 17 bases lay in between. Per germline, CDR1 SGDLS and CDR2 YYNGEE. The CDR3 sequence: CASSVTPTGRDEQFF. The CDR3 DNA reads TGTGCCAGCAGCGTCACCCCCACAGGTCGCGATGAGCAGTTCTTC.

This clonotype has just a few counts. The J gene is TRBJ2-7, the V gene TRBV7-9; D call uncertain. The V and J ends lost 5 bases and 5 bases respectively, with 7 bases between them. The germline gives CDR1 SEHNR, CDR2 FQNEAQ (reference sequence). This CDR3 has 11 residues. For the CDR3, the DNA is TGTGCCAGCAGCCCGTTCGACGAGCAGTACTTC. Translating gives CASSPFDEQYF.

This clonotype came up many times. The chain recombines TRBV2 with TRBJ1-5; the D gene is possibly TRBD1 (5 bases). This CDR3 is built from 13 residues. From germline, CDR1 is SNHLY and CDR2 FYNNEI. Trimming cost V 3 bases and J 6 bases, with 9 bases left between them. The CDR3 loop reads CASSEGGGQPQHF. CDR3 coding DNA: TGTGCCAGCAGTGAGGGGGGAGGTCAGCCCCAGCATTTT.

A few counts support this clonotype. The CDR3 coding sequence is TGTGCCAGCAGTTTATGGGTTGACAGGGAGATTGGAAACACCATATATTTT. This sequence encodes CASSLWVDREIGNTIYF. The chain joins TRBV28 to TRBJ1-3; 7 bases fit TRBD1. Trimming at V came to 0 bases and at J to 3 bases, leaving 8 bases not matched to a gene. This CDR3 has 17 residues. Germline CDR1 and CDR2: MDHEN and SYDVKM.

This clonotype has a count of ten or more. V and J are TRBV2 and TRBJ2-3; 8 bases are shared with TRBD2. Unmatched junction bases numbered 17, after V lost 1 base and J lost 8 bases. This CDR3 has 18 residues. Germline V gene sequence: CDR1 SNHLY, CDR2 FYNNEI. This chain's CDR3 is CASSEGGVSPAGVFTQYF. CDR3 sequence (DNA): TGTGCCAGCAGTGAAGGGGGGGTGAGTCCAGCGGGAGTGTTTACGCAGTATTTT.

Only a few counts were recorded for this clonotype. This sequence joins TRBV2 and TRBJ1-5; D not certain. Germline V gene lookup returns CDR1 SNHLY and CDR2 FYNNEI. V lost 7 bases and J lost 5, with 12 bases in between. The CDR3 is 13 residues long. CDR3 nucleotides: TGTGCCAGCACCTCCTCGTGGGATCAGCCCCAGCATTTT. It specifies CASTSSWDQPQHF.

The chain uses TRBV28 and TRBJ1-5, with D possibly TRBD1 on 5 matching bases. CDR1 and CDR2 from the germline V gene are MDHEN and SYDVKM. Trimming left V 1 base short and J 0 bases short, with 22 bases between. This CDR3 spans 20 amino acids. This CDR3 is CASSLSVTQRLGTSNQPQHF. The CDR3 DNA reads as TGTGCCAGCAGTTTATCAGTAACCCAGAGACTGGGGACTAGCAATCAGCCCCAGCATTTT.

This clonotype was seen a handful of times. The rearrangement joins TRBV11-2 to TRBJ2-4; D gene ambiguous. Per the germline V gene, CDR1 is SGHAT and CDR2 is FQNNGV. CDR3 length: 14 residues. The ends were cut back, 1 base at V and 3 bases at J, with 7 bases in the middle. CDR3 bases: TGTGCCAGCAGCTTAGTAGGGTTCAAAAACATTCAGTACTTC. It specifies CASSLVGFKNIQYF.

The V and J genes are TRBV6-1 and TRBJ1-5; 8 bases fit TRBD1. The CDR3 has 15 residues. J gave up 2 bases and V 6 bases, and 6 bases lay outside the gene matches. The germline gives CDR1 MNHNS, CDR2 SASEGT. The CDR3 protein is CASSHRGDGNQPQHF. The CDR3, as DNA: TGTGCCAGCAGCCACAGGGGGGACGGCAATCAGCCCCAGCATTTT.

This clonotype was picked up a small number of times. The V gene is TRBV18, the J gene TRBJ2-5; the match to TRBD2 covers 11 bases. The CDR3 loop spans 16 amino acids. Germline lookup yields CDR1 KGHSH and CDR2 LQKENI. J was trimmed by 1 base and V by 2 bases; bases with no gene match: 3. In nucleotides, the CDR3 is TGTGCCAGCTCACCAGCCGGGACTAGCGGCCAAGAGACCCAGTACTTC. Protein sequence: CASSPAGTSGQETQYF. Supplemented by reference TRBV18 and TRBJ2-5, the full variable domain reads NAGVMQNPRHLVRRRGQEARLRCSPMKGHSHVYWYRQLPEEGLKFMVYLQKENIIDESGMPKERFSAEFPKEGPSILRIQQVVRGDSAAYFCASSPAGTSGQETQYFGPGTRLLVL.

This clonotype was detected many times. The chain joins TRBV28 to TRBJ1-2, with TRBD1 as a possible D gene (5 bases). V gave up 5 bases and J gave up 8 bases, with 15 bases separating them. The CDR3 contains 13 residues. Germline CDR1 MDHEN, CDR2 SYDVKM. This CDR3 is CASSTPTDLGYTF. CDR3 nucleotides: TGTGCCAGCAGTACCCCGACAGACCTGGGCTACACCTTC.

This clonotype was seen repeatedly, ten times or more. The DNA for the CDR3 is TGTGCCAGCAGCTTCGGGACCTCCTATGGCTACACCTTC. Residues: CASSFGTSYGYTF. The chain uses TRBV11-2 and TRBJ1-2, with a tentative D call TRBD1 (5 bases). This CDR3 comprises 13 residues. V was shortened by 3 bases and J by 4 bases, with 9 bases between the two germline ends. The germline V gene has CDR1 SGHAT and CDR2 FQNNGV. Drawing the rest from reference TRBV11-2 and TRBJ1-2, the complete variable domain is EAGVAQSPRYKIIEKRQSVAFWCNPISGHATLYWYQQILGQGPKLLIQFQNNGVVDDSQLPKDRFSAERLKGVDSTLKIQPAKLEDSAVYLCASSFGTSYGYTFGSGTRLTVV.

This clonotype was observed at least ten times. The V call is TRBV20-1, the J call TRBJ2-7, with 11 bases aligning to TRBD2. The V segment lost 4 bases and the J segment 5 bases; nucleotides outside the gene matches: 4. The CDR3 is made up of 13 amino acids. Germline CDR1 and CDR2: DFQATT and SNEGSKA (reference sequence). The CDR3 region has the DNA TGCAGTGCTATTAGCGGGAGGGGCAACGAGCAGTACTTC. Translated, it gives CSAISGRGNEQYF.